The next 8 T cell receptor beta chains were all read from a single sample in a study of OX40 agonist ivuxolimab in advanced cancers. Some clones are missing from TCRdb's copy, which holds only in-frame ones; the method was immunoSEQ multiplex PCR. The sample includes about 80,000 clones, around 83% of them seen just once. The specimen was CD4+ or CD8+ T cells sorted from blood, collected in a trial of the OX40 agonist ivuxolimab. Receptor source: an adult with an advanced solid tumor such as melanoma, head and neck, liver or kidney cancer.

The chain joins TRBV5-4 to TRBJ2-3; D gene uncertain. The CDR3 has 15 residues. V dropped 2 bases and J dropped 2 bases, with 12 bases sitting between them. Per the germline V gene, CDR1 is SGHNT and CDR2 is YYREEE (reference sequence). As DNA, the CDR3 is TGTGCCAGCAGCTTTAGATATAGGGACACAGATACGCAGTATTTT. It is translated as CASSFRYRDTDTQYF.

The chain joins TRBV27 to TRBJ1-2, with D perhaps matching TRBD1 (5 bases). Per the germline V gene, CDR1 is MNHEY and CDR2 is SMNVEV (reference sequence). The ends were cut back, 1 base at V and 2 bases at J, with 5 bases in the middle. CDR3 length: 13 amino acids. The CDR3 sequence: CASSLWGNYGYTF. DNA for the CDR3: TGTGCCAGCAGTTTATGGGGCAACTATGGCTACACCTTC.

With respect to this clone: The identical CDR3 is also encoded by other nucleotide sequences in the sample. The rearrangement uses TRBV7-2 and TRBJ2-7; 12 bases are shared with TRBD2. Germline V gene sequence: CDR1 SGHTA, CDR2 FQGNSA. V lost 5 bases and J lost 6; bases outside the gene matches: 5. This CDR3 comprises 14 residues. CDR3 coding DNA: TGTGCCAGCAGCCCCCGACTAGCGGGAGCCGAGCAGTACTTC. Protein sequence: CASSPRLAGAEQYF.

The chain is built from TRBV5-1 and TRBJ2-1, with 12 bases fitting TRBD1. Germline-derived CDR1 and CDR2 are SGHRS and YFSETQ. V lost 3 bases to trimming and J lost 2 bases; unmatched junction nucleotides: 9. This CDR3 region has 18 residues. This chain's CDR3 is CASSSGTGGGWPYNEQFF. As DNA, the CDR3 is TGCGCCAGCAGCTCCGGGACAGGGGGCGGTTGGCCCTACAATGAGCAGTTCTTC. The complete variable domain, with remaining parts taken from reference TRBV5-1 and TRBJ2-1, reads KAGVTQTPRYLIKTRGQQVTLSCSPISGHRSVSWYQQTPGQGLQFLFEYFSETQRNKGNFPGRFSGRQFSNSRSEMNVSTLELGDSALYLCASSSGTGGGWPYNEQFFGPGTRLTVL.

The chain combines TRBV28 with TRBJ1-2; 7 nucleotides line up with TRBD1. The V gene's germline CDR1 is MDHEN and CDR2 SYDVKM. The CDR3 extends over 14 amino acids. The junction had 14 bases not matched to a gene; V was cut back by 8 bases and J by 8 bases. CDR3 amino acids: CASCGRQGVQGYTF. CDR3 sequence (DNA): TGTGCCAGCTGCGGGAGACAGGGAGTTCAGGGCTACACCTTC.

The V gene is TRBV12-5, the J gene TRBJ2-1; possibly TRBD1 or TRBD2 for D (6 bases each). V was pared by 2 bases and J by 7 bases, with 9 bases between. The CDR3 contains 13 residues. CDR1 and CDR2 (germline): LGHNT, FRNRAP. The CDR3 DNA is TGTGCTAGTGGTTTGCAGGGGAGGAATGAGCAGTTCTTC. Translating gives CASGLQGRNEQFF. Full variable domain (rest looked up from reference TRBV12-5 and TRBJ2-1): DARVTQTPRHKVTEMGQEVTMRCQPILGHNTVFWYRQTMMQGLELLAYFRNRAPLDDSGMPKDRFSAEMPDATLATLKIQPSEPRDSAVYFCASGLQGRNEQFFGPGTRLTVL.

This clone has only a few counts. The chain couples TRBV5-1 to TRBJ1-4, with D tentatively TRBD1 (5 bases). The CDR3 is 14 amino acids. Trimming took off 1 base at V and 5 bases at J, with 9 bases between the two ends. Germline CDR1 SGHRS, CDR2 YFSETQ. The CDR3 protein is CASSLTGENEKLFF. The CDR3 DNA sequence: TGCGCCAGCAGCTTGACAGGAGAAAATGAAAAACTGTTTTTT.

CDR3 amino acids: CASSLRLAGAKETQYF. For the CDR3, the DNA is TGTGCCAGCAGCCTAAGACTAGCGGGGGCTAAAGAGACCCAGTACTTC. The rearrangement joins TRBV11-2 to TRBJ2-5; 12 bases are shared with TRBD2. The CDR3 totals 16 residues. Unmatched junction bases numbered 7, after V lost 5 bases and J lost 3 bases. CDR1 is SGHAT and CDR2 is FQNNGV in the germline V gene.